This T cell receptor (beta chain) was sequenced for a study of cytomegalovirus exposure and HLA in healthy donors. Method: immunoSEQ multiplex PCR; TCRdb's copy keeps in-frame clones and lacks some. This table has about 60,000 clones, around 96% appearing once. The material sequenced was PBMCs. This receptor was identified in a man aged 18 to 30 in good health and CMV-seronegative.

Here the CDR3 reads CASSQVSEQFF. CDR3 nucleotide sequence: TGCGCCAGCAGCCAAGTCAGTGAGCAGTTCTTC. J is TRBJ2-1 and V is TRBV4-1, with no clear D. V was pared by 1 base and J by 9 bases, with 4 bases between. CDR3 size: 11 residues. Per the germline V gene, CDR1 is MGHRA and CDR2 is YSYEKL.